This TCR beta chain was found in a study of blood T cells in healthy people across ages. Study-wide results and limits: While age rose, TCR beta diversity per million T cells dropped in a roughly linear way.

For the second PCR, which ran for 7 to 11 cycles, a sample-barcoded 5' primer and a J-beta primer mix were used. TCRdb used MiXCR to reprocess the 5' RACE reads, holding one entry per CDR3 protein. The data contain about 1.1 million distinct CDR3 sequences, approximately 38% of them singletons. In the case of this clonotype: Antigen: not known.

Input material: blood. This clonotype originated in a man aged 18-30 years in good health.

CDR3: CAISGDSLNTGELFF. The CDR3 DNA sequence: TGTGCCATCAGTGGGGACAGCCTTAACACCGGGGAGCTGTTTTTT. J is TRBJ2-2 and V is TRBV10-3, with 7 bases that match TRBD1. Germline CDR1 and CDR2: ENHRY and SYGVKD. Germline trimming cut 4 bases from V and 2 bases from J; bases unmatched to any gene: 4. This CDR3 is built from 15 residues.